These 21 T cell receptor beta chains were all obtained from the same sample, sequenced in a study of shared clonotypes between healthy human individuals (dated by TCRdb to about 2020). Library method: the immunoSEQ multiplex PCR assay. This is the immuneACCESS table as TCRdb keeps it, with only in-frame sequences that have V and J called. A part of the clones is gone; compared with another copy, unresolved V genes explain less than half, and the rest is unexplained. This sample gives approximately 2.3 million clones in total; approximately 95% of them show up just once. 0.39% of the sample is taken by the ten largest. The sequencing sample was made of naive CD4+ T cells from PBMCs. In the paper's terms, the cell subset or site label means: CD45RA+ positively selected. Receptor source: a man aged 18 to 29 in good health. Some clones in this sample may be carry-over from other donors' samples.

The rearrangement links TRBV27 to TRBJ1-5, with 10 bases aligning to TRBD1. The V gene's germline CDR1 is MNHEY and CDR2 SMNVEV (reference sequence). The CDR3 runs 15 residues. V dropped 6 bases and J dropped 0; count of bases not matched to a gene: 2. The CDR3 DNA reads TGTGCCAGCAGAAGGGACAGGGGTAGCAATCAGCCCCAGCATTTT. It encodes CASRRDRGSNQPQHF.

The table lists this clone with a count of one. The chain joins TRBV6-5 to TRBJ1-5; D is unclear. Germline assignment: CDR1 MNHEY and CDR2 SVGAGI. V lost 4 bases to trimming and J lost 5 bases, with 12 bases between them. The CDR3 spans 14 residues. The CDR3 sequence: CASSLASSYQPQHF. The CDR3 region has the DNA TGTGCCAGCAGTTTGGCCAGCTCGTATCAGCCCCAGCATTTT.

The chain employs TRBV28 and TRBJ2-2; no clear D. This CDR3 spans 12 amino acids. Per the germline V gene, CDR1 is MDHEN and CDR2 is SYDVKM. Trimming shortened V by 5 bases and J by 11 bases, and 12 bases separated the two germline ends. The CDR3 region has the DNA TGTGCCAGCAGTCAGTCTCACGGAGAGCTGTTTTTT. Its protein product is CASSQSHGELFF.

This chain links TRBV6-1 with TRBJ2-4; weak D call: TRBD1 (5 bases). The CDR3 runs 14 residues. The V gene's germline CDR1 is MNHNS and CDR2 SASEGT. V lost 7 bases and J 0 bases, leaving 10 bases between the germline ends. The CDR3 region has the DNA TGTGCCAGCACGAGACAGCTAGCCAAAAACATTCAGTACTTC. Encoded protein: CASTRQLAKNIQYF.

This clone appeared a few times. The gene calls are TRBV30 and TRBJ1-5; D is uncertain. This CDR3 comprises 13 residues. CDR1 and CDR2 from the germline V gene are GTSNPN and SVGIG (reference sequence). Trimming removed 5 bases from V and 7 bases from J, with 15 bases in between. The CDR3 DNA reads TGTGCCTGGGGCGCAGGAGAAGGGCAGCCCCAGCATTTT. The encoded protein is CAWGAGEGQPQHF.

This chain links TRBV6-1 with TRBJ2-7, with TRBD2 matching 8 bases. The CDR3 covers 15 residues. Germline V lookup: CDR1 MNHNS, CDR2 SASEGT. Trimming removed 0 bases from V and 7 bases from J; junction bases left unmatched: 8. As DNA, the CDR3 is TGTGCCAGCAGTGAAGCTGGAGCGGGAGCAGGAGAGCAGTACTTC. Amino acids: CASSEAGAGAGEQYF.

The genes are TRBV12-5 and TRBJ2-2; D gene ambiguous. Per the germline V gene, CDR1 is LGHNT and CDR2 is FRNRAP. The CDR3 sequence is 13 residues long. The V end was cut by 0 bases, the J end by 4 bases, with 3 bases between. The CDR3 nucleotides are TGTGCTAGTGGTTTGGTTCGCACCGGGGAGCTGTTTTTT. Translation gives CASGLVRTGELFF.

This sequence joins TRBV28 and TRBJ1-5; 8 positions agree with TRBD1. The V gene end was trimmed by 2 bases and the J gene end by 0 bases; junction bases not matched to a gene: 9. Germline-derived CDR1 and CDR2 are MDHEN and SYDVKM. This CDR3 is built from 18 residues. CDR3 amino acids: CASSLVSGGRYSNQPQHF. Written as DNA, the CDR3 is TGTGCCAGCAGTTTAGTCTCAGGGGGCCGATATAGCAATCAGCCCCAGCATTTT.

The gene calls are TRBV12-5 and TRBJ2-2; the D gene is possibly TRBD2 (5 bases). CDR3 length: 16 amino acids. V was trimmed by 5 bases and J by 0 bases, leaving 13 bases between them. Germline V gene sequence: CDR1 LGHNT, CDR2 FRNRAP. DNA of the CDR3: TGTGCTAGTGGTCTGGGAGTTATAACGAACACCGGGGAGCTGTTTTTT. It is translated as CASGLGVITNTGELFF.

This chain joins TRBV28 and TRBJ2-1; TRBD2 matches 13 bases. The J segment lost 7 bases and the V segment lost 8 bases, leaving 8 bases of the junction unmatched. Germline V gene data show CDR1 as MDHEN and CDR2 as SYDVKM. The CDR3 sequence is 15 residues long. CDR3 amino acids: CASGTSGVWGNEQFF. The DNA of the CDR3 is TGTGCCAGCGGGACTAGCGGGGTCTGGGGGAATGAGCAGTTCTTC.

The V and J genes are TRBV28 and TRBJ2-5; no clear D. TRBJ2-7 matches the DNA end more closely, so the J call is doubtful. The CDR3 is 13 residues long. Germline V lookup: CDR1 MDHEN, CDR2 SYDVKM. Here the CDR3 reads CASTRVTLYEQYF. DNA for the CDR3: TGTGCCAGCACCCGAGTGACTCTCTACGAGCAGTACTTC.

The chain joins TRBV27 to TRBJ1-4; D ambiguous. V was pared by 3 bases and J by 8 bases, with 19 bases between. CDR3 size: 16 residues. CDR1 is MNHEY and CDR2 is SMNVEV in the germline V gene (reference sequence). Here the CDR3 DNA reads TGTGCCAGCAGTTTCACGACGGGGAGATTTGGAGAAAAACTGTTTTTT. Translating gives CASSFTTGRFGEKLFF. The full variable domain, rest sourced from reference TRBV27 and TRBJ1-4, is EAQVTQNPRYLITVTGKKLTVTCSQNMNHEYMSWYRQDPGLGLRQIYYSMNVEVTDKGDVPEGYKVSRKEKRNFPLILESPSPNQTSLYFCASSFTTGRFGEKLFFGSGTQLSVL.

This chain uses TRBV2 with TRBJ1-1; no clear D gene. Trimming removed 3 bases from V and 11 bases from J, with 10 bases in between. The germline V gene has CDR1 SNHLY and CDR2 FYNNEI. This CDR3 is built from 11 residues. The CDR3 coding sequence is TGTGCCAGCAGTGACTGGGATGGGGCTTTCTTT. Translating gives CASSDWDGAFF.

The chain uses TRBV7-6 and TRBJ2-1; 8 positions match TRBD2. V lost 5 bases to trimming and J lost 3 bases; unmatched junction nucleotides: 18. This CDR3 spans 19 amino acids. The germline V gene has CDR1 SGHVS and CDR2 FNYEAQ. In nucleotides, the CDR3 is TGTGCCAGCAGCCCACTGGGGGTTAAAGCGGGAGTCGGCTACAATGAGCAGTTCTTC. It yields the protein CASSPLGVKAGVGYNEQFF.

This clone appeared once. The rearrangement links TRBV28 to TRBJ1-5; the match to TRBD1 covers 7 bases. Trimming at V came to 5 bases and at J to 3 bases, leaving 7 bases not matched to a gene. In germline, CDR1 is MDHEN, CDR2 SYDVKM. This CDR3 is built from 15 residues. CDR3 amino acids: CASSLLGQLNQPQHF. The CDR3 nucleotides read TGTGCCAGCAGTCTTCTGGGACAGCTCAATCAGCCCCAGCATTTT.

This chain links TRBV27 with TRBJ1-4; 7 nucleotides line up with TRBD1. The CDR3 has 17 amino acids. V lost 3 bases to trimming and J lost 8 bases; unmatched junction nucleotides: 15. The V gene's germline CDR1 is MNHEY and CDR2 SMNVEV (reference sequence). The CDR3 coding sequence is TGTGCCAGCAGTTTGTATTCGCGGGGCAGGGGGAGAGAAAAACTGTTTTTT. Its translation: CASSLYSRGRGREKLFF.

The CDR3 sequence is CASSSGGGGNQPQHF. The CDR3 DNA is TGTGCCAGCAGCTCCGGGGGAGGCGGCAATCAGCCCCAGCATTTT. The chain has TRBV9 and TRBJ1-5; the D gene is possibly TRBD1 (5 bases). Germline V gene data show CDR1 as SGDLS and CDR2 as YYNGEE. The V end was cut by 4 bases, the J end by 2 bases, with 13 bases between. The CDR3 has 15 amino acids.

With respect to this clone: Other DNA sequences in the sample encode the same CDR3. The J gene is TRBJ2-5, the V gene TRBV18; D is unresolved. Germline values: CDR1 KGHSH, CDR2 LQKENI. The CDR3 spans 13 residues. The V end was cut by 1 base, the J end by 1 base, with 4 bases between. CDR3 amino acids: CASSPLSQETQYF. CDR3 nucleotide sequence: TGTGCCAGCTCACCACTCAGCCAAGAGACCCAGTACTTC.

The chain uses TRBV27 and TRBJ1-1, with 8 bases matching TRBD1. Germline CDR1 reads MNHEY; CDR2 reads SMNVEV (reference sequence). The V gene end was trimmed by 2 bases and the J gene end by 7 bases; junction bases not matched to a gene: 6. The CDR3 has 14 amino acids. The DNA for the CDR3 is TGTGCCAGCAGTTTAACCTCAGGGGGCTATGAAGCTTTCTTT. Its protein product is CASSLTSGGYEAFF.

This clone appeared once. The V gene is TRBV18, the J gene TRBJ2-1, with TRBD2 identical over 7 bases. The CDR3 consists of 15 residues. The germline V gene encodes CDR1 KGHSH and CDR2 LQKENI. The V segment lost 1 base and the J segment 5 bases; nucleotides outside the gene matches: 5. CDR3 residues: CASSPQAGADNEQFF. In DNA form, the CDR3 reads TGTGCCAGCTCACCACAGGCGGGAGCGGACAATGAGCAGTTCTTC.

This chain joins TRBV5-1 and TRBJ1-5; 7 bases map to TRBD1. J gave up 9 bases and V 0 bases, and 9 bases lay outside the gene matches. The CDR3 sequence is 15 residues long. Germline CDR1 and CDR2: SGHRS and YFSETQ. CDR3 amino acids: CASSLGDSRNGPQHF. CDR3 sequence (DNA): TGCGCCAGCAGCTTGGGGGACAGCCGTAATGGGCCCCAGCATTTT.